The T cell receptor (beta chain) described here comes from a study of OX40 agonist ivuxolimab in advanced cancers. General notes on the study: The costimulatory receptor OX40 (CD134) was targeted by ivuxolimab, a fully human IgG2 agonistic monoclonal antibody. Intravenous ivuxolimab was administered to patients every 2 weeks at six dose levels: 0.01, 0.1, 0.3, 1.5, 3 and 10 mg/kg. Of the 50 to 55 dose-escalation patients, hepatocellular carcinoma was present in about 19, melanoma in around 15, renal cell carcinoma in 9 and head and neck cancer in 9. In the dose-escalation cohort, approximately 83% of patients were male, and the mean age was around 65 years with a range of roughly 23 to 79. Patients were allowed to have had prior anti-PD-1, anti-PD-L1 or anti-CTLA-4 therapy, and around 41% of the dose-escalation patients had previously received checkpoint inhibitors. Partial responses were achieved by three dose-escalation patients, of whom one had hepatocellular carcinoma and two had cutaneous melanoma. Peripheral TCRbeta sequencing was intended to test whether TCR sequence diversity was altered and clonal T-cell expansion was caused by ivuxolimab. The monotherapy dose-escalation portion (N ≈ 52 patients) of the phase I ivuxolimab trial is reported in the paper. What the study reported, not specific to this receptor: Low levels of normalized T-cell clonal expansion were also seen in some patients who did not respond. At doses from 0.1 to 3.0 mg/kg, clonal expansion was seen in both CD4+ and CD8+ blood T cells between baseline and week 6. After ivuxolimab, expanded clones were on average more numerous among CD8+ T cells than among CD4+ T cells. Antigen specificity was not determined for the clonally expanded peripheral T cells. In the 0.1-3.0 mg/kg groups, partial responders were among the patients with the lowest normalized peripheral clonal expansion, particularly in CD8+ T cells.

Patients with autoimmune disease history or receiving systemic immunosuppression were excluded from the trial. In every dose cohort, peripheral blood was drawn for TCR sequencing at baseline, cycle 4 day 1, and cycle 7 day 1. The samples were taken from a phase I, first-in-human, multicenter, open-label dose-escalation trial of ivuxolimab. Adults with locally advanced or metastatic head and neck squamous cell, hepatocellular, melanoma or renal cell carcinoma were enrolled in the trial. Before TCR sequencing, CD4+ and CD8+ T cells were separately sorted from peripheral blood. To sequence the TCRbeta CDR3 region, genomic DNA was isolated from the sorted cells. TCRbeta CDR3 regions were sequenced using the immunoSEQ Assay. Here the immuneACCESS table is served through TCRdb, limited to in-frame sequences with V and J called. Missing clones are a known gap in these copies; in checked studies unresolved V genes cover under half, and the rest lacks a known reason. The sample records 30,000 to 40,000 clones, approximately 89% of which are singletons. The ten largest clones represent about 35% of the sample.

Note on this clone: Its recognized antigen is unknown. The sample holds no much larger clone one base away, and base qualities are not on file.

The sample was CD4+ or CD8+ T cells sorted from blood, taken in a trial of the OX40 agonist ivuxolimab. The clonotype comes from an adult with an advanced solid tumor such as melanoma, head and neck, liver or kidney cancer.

The nucleotides are TGTGCCAGCAGTGAAAGGGCTTTTGGATCCTACGAGCAGTACTTC. It codes for CASSERAFGSYEQYF. The rearrangement combines TRBV6-1 with TRBJ2-7; there is no confident call for the D gene. Reading the germline V gene gives CDR1 MNHNS and CDR2 SASEGT. The CDR3 goes from the cysteine to the phenylalanine over 15 residues. Only CDR3 DNA is held: 45 bases, read in frame from base 1. Deletion took 2 bases off V and 1 base off J, with a span of 12 bases between the germline ends.